This T cell receptor beta chain originates from a study of shared clonotypes between healthy human individuals. Study-wide context: CD8 memory received one plate per donor, CD8 naive two, CD4 memory three and CD4 naive three.

General study findings and limits: In general, naive subsets displayed greater estimated richness than memory subsets did.

Concerning this clone: Antigen specificity is unknown.

CDR1 and CDR2 (germline): SGHRS, YFSETQ. The CDR3 contains 14 residues. V shed 4 bases, J shed 4 bases, and the junction held 6 bases outside the gene matches. Original analysis: ImmunoSEQ output held junction-only sequences without quality scores, so filtering differed. Sequenced by immunoSEQ multiplex PCR; TCRdb stores in-frame clones only, minus some. V and J calls plus clone size are reproduced from that table; the DNA served to infer D and trimming. The sample includes 2 million to 3 million clones, 90% to 95% of them seen just once. Specimen: naive CD4+ T cells from PBMCs. The subset is: CD45RA+ positively selected. This sequence was found in a man aged 18-30 years in good health. Some clones in this sample may be carry-over from other donors' samples. The chain couples TRBV5-1 to TRBJ1-2, with 8 positions matching TRBD1. CDR3 sequence (DNA): TGCGCCAGCAGCACAGGGGGATGGGGCTATGGCTACACCTTC. This sequence encodes CASSTGGWGYGYTF.